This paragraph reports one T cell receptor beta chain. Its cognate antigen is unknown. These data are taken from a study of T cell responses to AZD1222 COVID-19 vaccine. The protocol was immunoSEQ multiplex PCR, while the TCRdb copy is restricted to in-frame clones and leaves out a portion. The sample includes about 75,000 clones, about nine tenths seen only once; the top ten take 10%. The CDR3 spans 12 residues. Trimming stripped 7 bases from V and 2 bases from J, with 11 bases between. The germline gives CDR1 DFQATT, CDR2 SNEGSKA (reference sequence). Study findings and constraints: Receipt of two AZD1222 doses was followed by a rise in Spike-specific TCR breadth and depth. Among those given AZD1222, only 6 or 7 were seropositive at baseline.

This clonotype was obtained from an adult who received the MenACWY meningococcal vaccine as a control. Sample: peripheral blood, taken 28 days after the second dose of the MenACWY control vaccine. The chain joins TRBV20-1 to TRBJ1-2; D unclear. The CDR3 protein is CSVSRENYGYTF. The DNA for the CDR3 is TGCAGTGTTAGTAGGGAAAACTATGGCTACACCTTC.